This T cell receptor (beta chain) was found in a study of T cells after yellow fever vaccination. TCRdb reprocessed the 5' RACE reads via MiXCR and lists one record per CDR3 protein. In the table there are some 400,000 distinct CDR3 sequences, 6% to 8% of which are singletons. This clonotype came up a few times. The CDR3 consists of 13 residues. Per germline, CDR1 MNHEY and CDR2 SVGEGT. V trimming: 6 bases; J trimming: 8 bases; junction bases outside the gene matches: 7. This TCR was sampled from a man under 40 who received the YFV17D yellow fever vaccine. The V gene is TRBV6-2 or TRBV6-3, the J gene TRBJ2-1, with 7 bases fitting TRBD1. Sequencing was performed on PBMCs, taken 5 days after the yellow fever booster vaccination. The CDR3 coding sequence is TGTGCCAGCAGAAAGGGGGCCTTCCATGAGCAGTTCTTC. Its protein product is CASRKGAFHEQFF.